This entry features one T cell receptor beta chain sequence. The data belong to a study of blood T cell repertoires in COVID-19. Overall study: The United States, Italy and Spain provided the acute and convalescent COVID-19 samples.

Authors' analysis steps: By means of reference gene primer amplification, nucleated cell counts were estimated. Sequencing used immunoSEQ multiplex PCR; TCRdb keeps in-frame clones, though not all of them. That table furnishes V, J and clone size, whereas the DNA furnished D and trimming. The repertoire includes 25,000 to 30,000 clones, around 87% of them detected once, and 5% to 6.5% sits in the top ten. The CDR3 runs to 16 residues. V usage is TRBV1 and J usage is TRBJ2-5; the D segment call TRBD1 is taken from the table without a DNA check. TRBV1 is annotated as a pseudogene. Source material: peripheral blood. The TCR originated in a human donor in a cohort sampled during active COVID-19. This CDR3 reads CTSSHFGPPPRETQYF. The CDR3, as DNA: TGCACCAGCAGCCATTTTGGGCCCCCTCCTCGGGAGACCCAGTACTTC.